The clone carrying this T cell receptor (beta chain) was counted ten times or more. TCRdb re-derived calls from the RT-PCR reads in MiXCR, one entry per CDR3 protein. The table lists about 680,000 distinct CDR3 sequences, 14% of them singletons, with about 3.6% in the top ten. CDR3 length: 15 residues. V shed 4 bases and J 2 bases; nucleotides not matched to a gene: 6. Germline lookup yields CDR1 LGHDT and CDR2 YNNKEL (reference sequence). This TCR was recovered from a female donor in good health, serving as a healthy control. V usage is TRBV3-1 and J usage is TRBJ2-7; 9 positions match TRBD1. Sequenced: memory CD4+ T cells from blood. CDR3 protein: CASSPAGTGTYEQYF. Here the CDR3 DNA reads TGTGCCAGCAGCCCCGCAGGGACAGGGACCTACGAGCAGTACTTC.